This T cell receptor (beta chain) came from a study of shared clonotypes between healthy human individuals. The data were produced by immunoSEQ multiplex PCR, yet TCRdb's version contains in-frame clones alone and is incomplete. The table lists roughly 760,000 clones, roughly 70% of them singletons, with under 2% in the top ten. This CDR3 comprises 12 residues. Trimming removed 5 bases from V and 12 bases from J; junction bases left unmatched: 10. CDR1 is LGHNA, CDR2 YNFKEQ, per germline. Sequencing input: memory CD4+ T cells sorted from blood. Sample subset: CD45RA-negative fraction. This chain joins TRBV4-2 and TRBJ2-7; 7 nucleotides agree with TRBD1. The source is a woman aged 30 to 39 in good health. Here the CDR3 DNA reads TGTGCCAGCAGCTTCGGACAGGAGGATCCGTACTTC. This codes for CASSFGQEDPYF.